The 7 T cell receptor beta chains reported below all come from one sample, sequenced in a study of blood T cell repertoires in COVID-19 (TCRdb year 2020). Library preparation was by the immunoSEQ multiplex PCR assay. The immuneACCESS repertoire file appears here via TCRdb, limited to in-frame rearrangements. These files lack a portion of the clones; in checked studies, under half of the deficit traces to unresolved V genes, and the cause of the others is not known. This sample has 200,000 to 300,000 clones in its table, and 84% of those were observed once. The ten largest clones add up to around 4% of the sample. The sample consisted of peripheral blood. The source is a man in his fifties with acute or convalescent COVID-19.

J is TRBJ2-5 and V is TRBV5-5, with 7 positions matching TRBD1. The CDR3 consists of 15 residues. The junction had 7 bases not matched to a gene; V was cut back by 4 bases and J by 1 base. Germline CDR1 SGHKS, CDR2 YYEKEE (reference sequence). Here the CDR3 reads CASSLRDRFQETQYF. CDR3 DNA sequence: TGTGCCAGCAGCCTCCGGGACAGATTCCAAGAGACCCAGTACTTC.

The chain joins TRBV7-8 to TRBJ2-1; TRBD1 aligns across 8 bases. Trimming removed 5 bases from V and 4 bases from J; junction bases left unmatched: 19. The germline gives CDR1 SGHVS, CDR2 FQNEAQ. CDR3 length: 19 residues. The CDR3 sequence: CASSRPGQGRGREYNEQFF. In DNA, the CDR3 is TGTGCCAGCAGCCGCCCAGGACAGGGCCGGGGAAGAGAATACAATGAGCAGTTCTTC.

The genes are TRBV30 and TRBJ1-5; maybe TRBD1 (5 bases). The germline CDR1 and CDR2 sequences are GTSNPN and SVGIG (reference sequence). With 3 bases removed from V and 4 bases from J, the gap between germline ends came to 16 bases. CDR3 length equals 15 residues. The CDR3 reads CAWRRKGLGNQPQHF. The DNA of the CDR3 is TGTGCCTGGAGACGGAAGGGGTTAGGAAATCAGCCCCAGCATTTT.

V and J are TRBV11-2 and TRBJ1-1, with D maybe TRBD1 (6 bases). Trimming stripped 1 base from V and 3 bases from J, with 12 bases between. Per the germline V gene, CDR1 is SGHAT and CDR2 is FQNNGV. CDR3 length equals 15 residues. As DNA, the CDR3 is TGTGCCAGCAGCTTAGGTAGGGGGGGCTACACTGAAGCTTTCTTT. This sequence encodes CASSLGRGGYTEAFF.

V gene TRBV5-8 combines with J gene TRBJ1-5, with TRBD1 matching over 7 bases. Looked up from germline, CDR1 is SGHTS and CDR2 is YDEGEE. V lost 0 bases and J lost 4; bases outside the gene matches: 4. There are 15 residues in the CDR3. The CDR3 DNA reads as TGTGCCAGCAGCTTGGGTACAGGGGAGAATCAGCCCCAGCATTTT. Residues: CASSLGTGENQPQHF.

The CDR3 sequence: CASSQGSGTKGETQYF. Here the CDR3 DNA reads TGTGCCAGCAGCCAAGGGTCCGGGACAAAGGGAGAGACCCAGTACTTC. V is TRBV3-1 (or the pseudogene TRBV3-2) and J is TRBJ2-5; D is possibly TRBD1 (6 bases). CDR3 length: 16 residues. Between the trimmed V and J ends, which lost 1 base and 4 bases, there was a span of 16 bases. Germline values: CDR1 LGHDT, CDR2 YNNKEL (reference sequence).

This clone came up once. The CDR3 coding sequence is TGTGCCAGCATCTCAGGGGATAGGAATGAGCAGTTCTTC. Its protein product is CASISGDRNEQFF. The chain carries TRBV28 and TRBJ2-1, with D possibly matching TRBD1 (6 bases). There are 13 residues in the CDR3. The V end was cut by 7 bases, the J end by 7 bases, with 14 bases between. The germline V gene has CDR1 MDHEN and CDR2 SYDVKM.